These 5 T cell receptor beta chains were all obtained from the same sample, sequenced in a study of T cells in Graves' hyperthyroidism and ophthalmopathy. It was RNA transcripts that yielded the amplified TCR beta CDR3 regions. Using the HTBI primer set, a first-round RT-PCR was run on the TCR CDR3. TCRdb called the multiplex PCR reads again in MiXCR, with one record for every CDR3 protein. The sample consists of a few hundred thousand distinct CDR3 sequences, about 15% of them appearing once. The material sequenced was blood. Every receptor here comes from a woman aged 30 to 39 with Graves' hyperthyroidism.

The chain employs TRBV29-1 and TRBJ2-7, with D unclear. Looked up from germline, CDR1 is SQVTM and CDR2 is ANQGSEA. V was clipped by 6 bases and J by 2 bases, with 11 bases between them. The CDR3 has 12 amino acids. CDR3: CSVLTVTYEQYF. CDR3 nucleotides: TGCAGCGTCCTGACGGTAACCTACGAGCAGTACTTC.

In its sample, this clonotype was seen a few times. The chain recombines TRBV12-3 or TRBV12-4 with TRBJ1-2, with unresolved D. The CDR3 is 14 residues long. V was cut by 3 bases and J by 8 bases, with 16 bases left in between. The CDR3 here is CASSLRGDLGGYTF. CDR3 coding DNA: TGTGCCAGCAGTTTGCGTGGAGACCTGGGCGGCTACACCTTC.

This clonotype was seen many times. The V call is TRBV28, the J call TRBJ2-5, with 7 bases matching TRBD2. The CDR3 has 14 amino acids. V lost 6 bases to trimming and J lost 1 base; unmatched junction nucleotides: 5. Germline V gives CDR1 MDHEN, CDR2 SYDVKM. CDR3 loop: CASSPGGAQETQYF. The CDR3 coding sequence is TGTGCCAGCAGCCCGGGGGGTGCCCAAGAGACCCAGTACTTC.

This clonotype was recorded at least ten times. The CDR3 DNA follows: TGTGCCAGCAGCCTCAGGTCGGGGGGCGGGGAGACCCAGTACTTC. Translating it yields CASSLRSGGGETQYF. The V and J genes are TRBV2 and TRBJ2-5; D is perhaps TRBD2 (7 bases). Trimming pared 6 bases from V and 5 bases from J, leaving 19 bases between. This CDR3 is built from 15 residues. Germline CDR1 SNHLY, CDR2 FYNNEI.

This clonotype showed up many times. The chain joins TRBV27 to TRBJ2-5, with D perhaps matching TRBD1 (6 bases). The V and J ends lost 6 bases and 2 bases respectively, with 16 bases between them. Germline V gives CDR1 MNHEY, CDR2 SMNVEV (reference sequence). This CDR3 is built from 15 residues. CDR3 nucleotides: TGTGCCAGCAGCTCTACAGGGTGGGGGCAAGAGACCCAGTACTTC. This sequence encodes CASSSTGWGQETQYF.